These 23 T cell receptor beta chains share one sample of origin, sequenced in a study of T cell responses to AZD1222 COVID-19 vaccine. Measured with immunoSEQ multiplex PCR; TCRdb has only the in-frame clones, and not every one. The sample lists fewer than 75,000 clones, just over 90% occurring once. The material was peripheral blood, obtained 28 days after the second dose of the MenACWY control vaccine. These TCRs come from an adult who received the MenACWY meningococcal vaccine as a control.

This sequence joins TRBV7-8 and TRBJ1-5; D gene unclear. CDR3 size: 13 residues. Trimming took off 2 bases at V and 3 bases at J, with 5 bases between the two ends. From germline, CDR1 is SGHVS and CDR2 FQNEAQ. The DNA for the CDR3 is TGTGCCAGCAGCTTAATAGTCAATCAGCCCCAGCATTTT. Translated, it gives CASSLIVNQPQHF.

The gene calls are TRBV6-2 or TRBV6-3 and TRBJ2-7, with 9 positions matching TRBD2. The junction had 10 bases not matched to a gene; V was cut back by 2 bases and J by 2 bases. The CDR3 is 17 amino acids. CDR1 MNHEY and CDR2 SVGEGT come from the germline V gene. The CDR3 spells CASSYLGLARFAYEQYF. Here the CDR3 DNA reads TGTGCCAGCAGTTACCTTGGACTAGCGAGGTTTGCCTACGAGCAGTACTTC.

The chain uses TRBV14 and TRBJ2-7; D gene ambiguous. V shed 5 bases and J shed 6 bases, with 11 bases lying between them. The CDR3 spans 12 residues. Germline V gene data show CDR1 as SGHDN and CDR2 as FVKESK. Here the CDR3 DNA reads TGTGCCAGCAGCGGATACTCTAGCGAGCAGTACTTC. Amino acid sequence: CASSGYSSEQYF.

In this sample, this clone turned up once. This rearrangement joins TRBV3-1 (or the pseudogene TRBV3-2) to TRBJ1-4; a weak D match, TRBD1 (6 bases). CDR1 is LGHDT and CDR2 is YNNKEL in the germline V gene (reference sequence). The CDR3 loop spans 16 amino acids. V dropped 0 bases and J dropped 5 bases, with 13 bases sitting between them. The CDR3 protein is CASSQDRRGTNEKLFF. The CDR3 DNA follows: TGTGCCAGCAGCCAAGACCGCAGGGGAACGAATGAAAAACTGTTTTTT.

This chain connects TRBV28 to TRBJ2-1; D remains unclear. Trimming pared 3 bases from V and 4 bases from J, leaving 4 bases between. In germline, CDR1 is MDHEN, CDR2 SYDVKM. The CDR3 loop spans 12 amino acids. Written as DNA, the CDR3 is TGTGCCAGCAGTTTGGATTACAATGAGCAGTTCTTC. Its translation is CASSLDYNEQFF. Based on the CDR3 plus reference TRBV28 and TRBJ2-1, the full variable domain is DVKVTQSSRYLVKRTGEKVFLECVQDMDHENMFWYRQDPGLGLRLIYFSYDVKMKEKGDIPEGYSVSREKKERFSLILESASTNQTSMYLCASSLDYNEQFFGPGTRLTVL.

The chain employs TRBV5-4 and TRBJ1-1, with D unresolved. Looked up from germline, CDR1 is SGHNT and CDR2 is YYREEE (reference sequence). The CDR3 sequence is 12 residues long. V was clipped by 0 bases and J by 3 bases, with 3 bases between them. The CDR3 region is CASSLGYTEAFF. CDR3 in DNA: TGTGCCAGCAGCTTGGGGTACACTGAAGCTTTCTTT.

This chain joins TRBV4-3 and TRBJ1-3, with D unresolved. This CDR3 comprises 13 residues. From germline, CDR1 is LGHNA and CDR2 YSLEER. The V gene lost 5 bases and the J gene lost 4 bases, with 9 bases spanning the gap. CDR3 sequence reads: CASSEDWGNTIYF. The DNA of the CDR3 is TGCGCCAGCAGCGAGGACTGGGGAAACACCATATATTTT.

The chain carries TRBV18 and TRBJ1-5, with TRBD1 matching over 7 bases. V lost 4 bases to trimming and J lost 3 bases; unmatched junction nucleotides: 3. The CDR3 sequence is 14 residues long. Germline V gene data show CDR1 as KGHSH and CDR2 as LQKENI. The CDR3 region has the DNA TGTGCCAGCTCACAGGGACAGTCCAATCAGCCCCAGCATTTT. Translating it yields CASSQGQSNQPQHF.

This clone came up once. This rearrangement joins TRBV6-5 to TRBJ2-6; no reliable D call. V was clipped by 2 bases and J by 2 bases, with 10 bases between them. Looked up from germline, CDR1 is MNHEY and CDR2 is SVGAGI. The CDR3 loop spans 16 amino acids. The CDR3 region has the DNA TGTGCCAGCAGTTACGGAACAGTAGCTGGGGCCAACGTCCTGACTTTC. Translated, it gives CASSYGTVAGANVLTF.

This chain links TRBV18 with TRBJ1-2; no firm D call. Trimming removed 3 bases at V and 7 bases at J, with 18 bases between. Germline lookup yields CDR1 KGHSH and CDR2 LQKENI. This CDR3 contains 15 residues. CDR3 coding DNA: TGTGCCAGCTCACCGAGCCCCATTGGGAGCTCTGGCTACACCTTC. It codes for CASSPSPIGSSGYTF.

The chain links TRBV20-1 to TRBJ2-1, with no clear D. The germline V and J ends were trimmed by 4 bases and 3 bases, with 4 bases remaining between them. This CDR3 contains 11 residues. In germline, CDR1 is DFQATT, CDR2 SNEGSKA (reference sequence). CDR3 coding DNA: TGCAGTGCTATGGACTACAATGAGCAGTTCTTC. This encodes CSAMDYNEQFF.

The J gene is TRBJ1-2, the V gene TRBV30, with TRBD1 as a possible D gene (5 bases). This CDR3 has 16 amino acids. V lost 0 bases and J 8 bases, leaving 22 bases between the germline ends. Per the germline V gene, CDR1 is GTSNPN and CDR2 is SVGIG (reference sequence). The chain's CDR3 is CAWSVNQGQIPSGYTF. CDR3 DNA sequence: TGTGCCTGGAGTGTAAACCAGGGCCAGATTCCTTCGGGCTACACCTTC.

This chain joins TRBV19 and TRBJ1-5, with a weak D call TRBD1 (6 bases). This CDR3 comprises 18 residues. Germline CDR1 and CDR2: LNHDA and SQIVND (reference sequence). V shed 3 bases and J shed 0 bases, with 18 bases lying between them. The CDR3 nucleotides read TGTGCCAGTAGTATCCCCTTGACAGGCTTTTATAGCAATCAGCCCCAGCATTTT. Its protein is CASSIPLTGFYSNQPQHF.

This clone was recorded once. This rearrangement joins TRBV4-2 to TRBJ2-5; D might be TRBD1 or TRBD2, each matching 5 bases. V was pared by 0 bases and J by 7 bases, with 18 bases between. CDR1 is LGHNA, CDR2 YNFKEQ, per germline. This CDR3 is built from 16 residues. CDR3 in DNA: TGTGCCAGCAGCCAAGATCCCAGGGATCGGGAAAGGACCCAGTACTTC. This encodes CASSQDPRDRERTQYF.

The chain joins TRBV3-1 (or the pseudogene TRBV3-2) to TRBJ1-1; the D is unclear. CDR1 LGHDT and CDR2 YNNKEL come from the germline V gene (reference sequence). Between the trimmed V and J ends, which lost 4 bases and 5 bases, there was a span of 11 bases. This CDR3 region has 13 residues. CDR3: CASSLGRGTEAFF. CDR3 DNA sequence: TGTGCCAGCAGCCTTGGTAGAGGGACTGAAGCTTTCTTT.

The rearrangement joins TRBV7-8 to TRBJ2-7; tentative D call: TRBD2 (5 bases). The germline V gene has CDR1 SGHVS and CDR2 FQNEAQ. Trimming cost V 5 bases and J 0 bases, with 20 bases left between them. The CDR3 has 17 amino acids. DNA for the CDR3: TGTGCCAGCAGCCCTAACCTAGCATCCAGGAACTCCTACGAGCAGTACTTC. Translating gives CASSPNLASRNSYEQYF.

This clone was counted a single time. The V call is TRBV28, the J call TRBJ1-5, with D possibly TRBD1 on 5 matching bases. The CDR3 sequence is 14 residues long. V lost 11 bases, J lost 0 bases, and 14 bases lay in between. Germline loops: CDR1 MDHEN, CDR2 SYDVKM. CDR3 region: CAGSTVNSNQPQHF. CDR3 DNA: TGTGCCGGGTCGACAGTTAATAGCAATCAGCCCCAGCATTTT.

This chain connects TRBV5-1 to TRBJ2-5; 9 bases agree with TRBD1. This CDR3 is 14 amino acids long. Germline V gene data show CDR1 as SGHRS and CDR2 as YFSETQ. V lost 1 base, J lost 8 bases, and 6 bases stayed unmatched. Here the CDR3 reads CASSLPGQGQTQYF. CDR3 DNA: TGCGCCAGCAGCTTGCCGGGACAGGGCCAAACCCAGTACTTC.

The chain couples TRBV28 to TRBJ1-5; weak D call: TRBD1 (6 bases). V shed 4 bases and J shed 4 bases, with 11 bases lying between them. Germline CDR1 and CDR2: MDHEN and SYDVKM. CDR3 size: 14 residues. The DNA for the CDR3 is TGTGCCAGCAGTTCTATTGGACAGAATCAGCCCCAGCATTTT. It translates to CASSSIGQNQPQHF. Combining the CDR3 with reference TRBV28 and TRBJ1-5 gives the whole variable domain DVKVTQSSRYLVKRTGEKVFLECVQDMDHENMFWYRQDPGLGLRLIYFSYDVKMKEKGDIPEGYSVSREKKERFSLILESASTNQTSMYLCASSSIGQNQPQHFGDGTRLSIL.

The chain has TRBV10-2 and TRBJ1-5, with unresolved D. Germline CDR1 WSHSY, CDR2 SAAADI. This CDR3 has 14 amino acids. Trimming removed 3 bases from V and 0 bases from J, with 6 bases in between. CDR3 coding DNA: TGCGCCAGCAGTGACGAGGTTAGCAATCAGCCCCAGCATTTT. Encoded protein: CASSDEVSNQPQHF.

This clone was seen a single time. V is TRBV24-1 and J is TRBJ1-5, with D possibly matching TRBD1 (5 bases). The CDR3 is 12 amino acids. From germline, CDR1 is KGHDR and CDR2 SFDVKD. V was clipped by 12 bases and J by 9 bases, with 17 bases between them. The CDR3 protein is CASEGTWGPQHF. DNA for the CDR3: TGTGCCTCGGAGGGGACCTGGGGGCCCCAGCATTTT.

V and J are TRBV28 and TRBJ1-4; D possibly corresponds to TRBD1 (5 bases). The germline V and J ends were trimmed by 2 bases and 11 bases, with 18 bases remaining between them. The CDR3 totals 15 residues. Germline V lookup: CDR1 MDHEN, CDR2 SYDVKM. The CDR3 nucleotides read TGTGCCAGCAGTTTAACGTCAGGGAGTATGTGGAAACTGTTTTTT. It specifies CASSLTSGSMWKLFF.

The sample holds a few counts of this clone. The chain couples TRBV21-1 to TRBJ1-2. TRBV21-1 is a known pseudogene. This CDR3 has 14 residues. CDR3: CASSPASLECGYTF. As DNA, the CDR3 is TGTGCCAGCAGCCCGGCCTCGCTAGAGTGTGGCTACACCTTC.